One sample yielded the 2 T cell receptor beta chains listed below, sequenced in a study of blood T cell repertoires in COVID-19. Clones were read by immunoSEQ multiplex PCR, and TCRdb kept only the in-frame ones, dropping some. The sample includes 150,000 to 200,000 clones, approximately 78% seen only once; the top ten take about 3%. Sequencing input: peripheral blood. The receptors were gathered from an elderly woman with active or convalescent COVID-19.

The J gene is TRBJ1-5, the V gene TRBV29-1, with 9 bases aligning to TRBD1. The CDR3 is 16 residues long. CDR1 and CDR2 (germline): SQVTM, ANQGSEA. Trimming at V came to 4 bases and at J to 2 bases, leaving 9 bases not matched to a gene. The CDR3 DNA follows: TGCAGCGTTGTTTCACAGGGGGCAGGGGGCAATCAGCCCCAGCATTTT. It yields the protein CSVVSQGAGGNQPQHF.

CDR3 sequence: CASKNAMNTEAFF. The CDR3 DNA reads as TGTGCCAGCAAAAACGCTATGAACACTGAAGCTTTCTTT. This chain joins TRBV28 and TRBJ1-1; D not certain. The length of the CDR3 is 13 residues. The germline V gene has CDR1 MDHEN and CDR2 SYDVKM. V was clipped by 7 bases and J by 0 bases, with 9 bases between them.